This T cell receptor beta chain was identified in a study of T cells expressing NK-cell markers (dated by TCRdb to about 2020). Regarding the study in general: Three sorted T-cell subsets (CD3+CD56+NKG2C+, CD3+CD56+NKG2C- and CD3+CD56-NKG2C+) from 8 or 9 donors had their TCR beta-chain repertoires profiled. Among the eight sequenced donors, seven were HCMV-seropositive and one was HCMV-seronegative. Libraries were sequenced as 2 x 150 bp reads on Illumina HiSeq 2000/2500, MiSeq or NextSeq. The eight sequenced donors were randomly selected healthy volunteers, three men and five women. Results the study describes overall, beyond this receptor: Whether the expanded NKG2C-expressing T cell clones were specific for HCMV antigens remained unclear. Those dominant clonotypes were again the most abundant among CD3+CD56-NKG2C+ cells in a handful of donors, at about 28.3-60.1%. In six donors, the dominant CD3+CD56+NKG2C+ clonotypes ranked among the top 10 CD8+ clonotypes, making up 1.0-7.0% of CD8+ T cells.

The listed sequencing device is Illumina HiSeq 2000. 5'RACE template switching, by which a universal primer site and unique molecular identifiers were added, was used to make TCR beta cDNA libraries. Synthesis of cDNA was primed from the TCR beta constant segment and was followed by two consecutive PCR amplification steps. The study's own analysis went as follows. Reads were demultiplexed and grouped by UMI with MIGEC, and clonotypes were assembled and quantified with MiTCR. To exclude erroneous sequences, any TCR cDNA sequence not supported by at least two reads was discarded. The tcR package was used for downstream repertoire analysis, with clonotypes matched between fractions based on CDR3 nucleotide sequence plus V segment. Antigen specificity was annotated against VDJdb with VDJmatch, allowing one amino acid substitution in CDR3. Each CDR3 protein sequence appears as one entry after TCRdb reprocessed the reads, and no DNA is included. The V and J calls here are based on TCRdb, not the publication. For this sample, the table gives about 540,000 distinct CDR3 sequences. In total, the top ten clones hold roughly 3.4% of the sample.

On this clonotype itself: Its target antigen remains unknown.

The cysteine opens and the phenylalanine closes a CDR3 of 14 amino acids. DNA is not on record. CDR1 and CDR2 (MNHEY, SMNVEV) derive from the germline V gene (reference sequence). HCMV-specific IgG was detected in serum with a commercial ELISA kit to determine HCMV serostatus. Ficoll density gradient centrifugation was used to isolate peripheral blood mononuclear cells from blood. This receptor chain uses TRBV27 and TRBJ2-7. Specimen: blood T cells: a sorted CD56 or NKG2C T cell subset, CD4+ or CD8+ T cells, or bulk PBMC T cells (not recorded which). The receptor's source is a man in his late teens or twenties in good health. Donor details come from another sample of the same person, matched by shared clones. For the CDR3, the sequence is CASSLSSLTYEQYF.